A single sample gave rise to the 23 T cell receptor beta chains below, sequenced in a study of cytomegalovirus exposure and HLA in healthy donors (dated by TCRdb to 2016 to 2017). Library creation used the immunoSEQ multiplex PCR assay. For the multiplex PCR, a mixture combining 60 forward primers for TCR Vbeta segments and 13 reverse primers for TCR Jbeta segments was used. TCRdb's version of the immuneACCESS table is confined to in-frame rearrangements and falls short of the full clone set. An unresolved V gene accounts for under half of the shortfall where checked; the remainder is of unknown origin. The sample table records around 200,000 clones; about 80% of these occur just once. The biggest ten clones account for 0.6% to 0.7% of the sample. Sequenced: PBMCs. These receptors were obtained from a boy aged 5-17 years in good health and CMV-seronegative.

The chain couples TRBV6-1 to TRBJ1-3; D is undetermined. V gave up 6 bases and J gave up 1 base, with 16 bases separating them. This CDR3 has 16 residues. Germline V gene sequence: CDR1 MNHNS, CDR2 SASEGT. The CDR3 here is CASREPPPQSGNTIYF. The CDR3 nucleotides are TGTGCCAGCAGGGAACCACCGCCCCAGTCTGGAAACACCATATATTTT.

The V and J genes are TRBV9 and TRBJ2-7; 8 nucleotides align to TRBD2. The CDR3 totals 15 residues. Looked up from germline, CDR1 is SGDLS and CDR2 is YYNGEE. With V trimmed by 0 bases and J by 3 bases, 5 bases remained unmatched. CDR3 bases: TGTGCCAGCAGCGTAGCTCCGGGAGGGCACTACGAGCAGTACTTC. Translating it yields CASSVAPGGHYEQYF.

Turning to this clone: The identical CDR3 is also encoded by other nucleotide sequences in the sample. The chain couples TRBV5-4 to TRBJ2-3; D is perhaps TRBD2 (5 bases). The germline V gene has CDR1 SGHNT and CDR2 YYREEE (reference sequence). V lost 0 bases to trimming and J lost 3 bases, with 8 bases between them. The length of the CDR3 is 14 residues. The CDR3 protein is CASSLGLATDTQYF. Here the CDR3 DNA reads TGTGCCAGCAGCTTGGGTCTAGCAACAGATACGCAGTATTTT.

This clone was counted a single time. For the CDR3, the DNA is TGCGCCAGCAGCTTGCGGACAGGGGGTAGGGACACTGAAGCTTTCTTT. Residues: CASSLRTGGRDTEAFF. V usage is TRBV5-1 and J usage is TRBJ1-1, with TRBD1 matching 10 bases. The V gene's germline CDR1 is SGHRS and CDR2 YFSETQ. V was clipped by 1 base and J by 3 bases; unmatched bases: 6. This CDR3 has 16 amino acids. Full variable domain (outside the CDR3, taken from reference TRBV5-1 and TRBJ1-1): KAGVTQTPRYLIKTRGQQVTLSCSPISGHRSVSWYQQTPGQGLQFLFEYFSETQRNKGNFPGRFSGRQFSNSRSEMNVSTLELGDSALYLCASSLRTGGRDTEAFFGQGTRLTVV.

This chain links TRBV5-4 with TRBJ1-2; D is perhaps TRBD1 (6 bases). The germline V gene has CDR1 SGHNT and CDR2 YYREEE (reference sequence). The CDR3 consists of 14 residues. V was trimmed by 6 bases and J by 4 bases, leaving 16 bases between them. Here the CDR3 reads CASTGPQGTYGYTF. CDR3 bases: TGTGCCAGCACCGGACCCCAGGGGACCTATGGCTACACCTTC.

The chain joins TRBV30 to TRBJ2-3; the match to TRBD2 covers 12 bases. This CDR3 has 14 residues. Germline trimming cut 6 bases from V and 4 bases from J; bases unmatched to any gene: 5. Germline V gene sequence: CDR1 GTSNPN, CDR2 SVGIG (reference sequence). CDR3 protein: CACGLAGYPDTQYF. The CDR3 nucleotides are TGTGCCTGCGGACTAGCGGGATACCCAGATACGCAGTATTTT.

This chain joins TRBV6-1 and TRBJ2-1; D is undetermined. Germline loops: CDR1 MNHNS, CDR2 SASEGT. Trimming shortened V by 7 bases and J by 5 bases, and 6 bases separated the two germline ends. The CDR3 is 11 residues long. CDR3 loop: CASILNNEQFF. CDR3 nucleotides: TGTGCCAGCATCCTTAACAATGAGCAGTTCTTC.

This rearrangement joins TRBV9 to TRBJ1-1; 9 bases are shared with TRBD1. After removal of 0 bases from V and 7 bases from J, the junction contained 1 base not matched to a gene. The CDR3 is made up of 13 amino acids. CDR1 and CDR2 (germline): SGDLS, YYNGEE. The CDR3 spells CASSVVGQGEAFF. In nucleotides, the CDR3 is TGTGCCAGCAGCGTAGTGGGACAGGGTGAAGCTTTCTTT.

This sequence joins TRBV19 and TRBJ2-5; a possible D gene is TRBD2 (5 bases). The V and J ends lost 6 bases and 5 bases respectively, with 16 bases between them. The CDR3 has 14 residues. The germline V gene encodes CDR1 LNHDA and CDR2 SQIVND (reference sequence). CDR3 in DNA: TGTGCCAGTAGGGATCACACGACGGGGGAGACCCAGTACTTC. Amino acids: CASRDHTTGETQYF.

The CDR3 protein is CASSLALDEKLFF. The CDR3 DNA is TGCGCCAGCAGCTTGGCCTTAGATGAAAAACTGTTTTTT. The J gene is TRBJ1-4, the V gene TRBV5-1; no reliable D call. CDR1 is SGHRS and CDR2 is YFSETQ in the germline V gene. This CDR3 comprises 13 residues. With 0 bases removed from V and 6 bases from J, the gap between germline ends came to 6 bases.

J is TRBJ2-2 and V is TRBV14; 8 bases are shared with TRBD2. J lost 0 bases, V lost 0 bases, and 0 bases had no gene match. Looked up from germline, CDR1 is SGHDN and CDR2 is FVKESK. The CDR3 extends over 16 amino acids. The CDR3 region has the DNA TGTGCCAGCAGCCAAGAACTAGCGGCGAACACCGGGGAGCTGTTTTTT. It translates to CASSQELAANTGELFF. Supplemented by reference TRBV14 and TRBJ2-2, the full variable domain reads EAGVTQFPSHSVIEKGQTVTLRCDPISGHDNLYWYRRVMGKEIKFLLHFVKESKQDESGMPNNRFLAERTGGTYSTLKVQPAELEDSGVYFCASSQELAANTGELFFGEGSRLTVL.

The chain combines TRBV5-1 with TRBJ2-5; TRBD1 might be the D (6 bases). Looked up from germline, CDR1 is SGHRS and CDR2 is YFSETQ. This CDR3 comprises 15 residues. Trimming pared 4 bases from V and 5 bases from J, leaving 18 bases between. The CDR3 loop reads CASSGDPGVMETQYF. As DNA, the CDR3 is TGCGCCAGCAGCGGGGACCCAGGGGTGATGGAGACCCAGTACTTC.

The rearrangement links TRBV7-2 to TRBJ2-1; TRBD2 matches 7 bases. Germline V lookup: CDR1 SGHTA, CDR2 FQGNSA. With V trimmed by 6 bases and J by 7 bases, 9 bases remained unmatched. The CDR3 contains 14 residues. The CDR3 DNA sequence: TGTGCCAGCAGTAGGCTAGCCGGGAGGAATGAGCAGTTCTTC. Residues: CASSRLAGRNEQFF. The full variable domain, its missing parts supplied by reference TRBV7-2 and TRBJ2-1, is GAGVSQSPSNKVTEKGKDVELRCDPISGHTALYWYRQSLGQGLEFLIYFQGNSAPDKSGLPSDRFSAERTGGSVSTLTIQRTQQEDSAVYLCASSRLAGRNEQFFGPGTRLTVL.

The chain employs TRBV10-3 and TRBJ1-5, with D perhaps TRBD1 (6 bases). The CDR3 sequence is 15 residues long. The V end lost 6 bases, the J end lost 5 bases, and 17 bases lay between the germline ends. Germline CDR1 ENHRY, CDR2 SYGVKD. This chain's CDR3 is CAISRGGEGDQPQHF. Here the CDR3 DNA reads TGTGCCATCAGCCGAGGGGGGGAGGGAGATCAGCCCCAGCATTTT.

The chain is built from TRBV29-1 and TRBJ2-7; weak D call: TRBD1 (5 bases). V was clipped by 1 base and J by 2 bases, with 9 bases between them. CDR1 SQVTM and CDR2 ANQGSEA come from the germline V gene. CDR3 length: 13 residues. For the CDR3, the DNA is TGCAGCGTTGAAGTCGAGGACACCTACGAGCAGTACTTC. Translating it yields CSVEVEDTYEQYF.

This clone came up once. This chain links TRBV5-5 with TRBJ1-1; no clear D gene. The CDR3 loop spans 12 amino acids. CDR1 SGHKS and CDR2 YYEKEE come from the germline V gene (reference sequence). The V and J ends lost 0 bases and 10 bases respectively, with 10 bases between them. Here the CDR3 reads CASSLVQAIAFF. CDR3 nucleotide sequence: TGTGCCAGCAGCTTGGTGCAAGCGATAGCTTTCTTT.

This chain links TRBV5-1 with TRBJ1-2; D might be TRBD1 (5 bases). The CDR3 sequence is 16 residues long. The germline CDR1 and CDR2 sequences are SGHRS and YFSETQ. Trimming stripped 0 bases from V and 4 bases from J, with 16 bases between. This chain's CDR3 is CASSLAQGVRPYGYTF. DNA of the CDR3: TGCGCCAGCAGCTTGGCCCAAGGGGTACGTCCCTATGGCTACACCTTC.

The genes are TRBV11-3 and TRBJ2-1; tentative D call: TRBD2 (5 bases). The V end was cut by 1 base, the J end by 7 bases, with 11 bases between. Germline V CDR1 and CDR2: SGHNT, YENEEA. The CDR3 covers 14 residues. The CDR3 DNA is TGTGCCAGCAGCTTAGGGAATGGCGGGAATGAGCAGTTCTTC. Its protein is CASSLGNGGNEQFF. Drawing the rest from reference TRBV11-3 and TRBJ2-1, the complete variable domain is EAGVVQSPRYKIIEKKQPVAFWCNPISGHNTLYWYLQNLGQGPELLIRYENEEAVDDSQLPKDRFSAERLKGVDSTLKIQPAELGDSAVYLCASSLGNGGNEQFFGPGTRLTVL.

CDR3 DNA: TGCGCCAGCAGCTTGGGTGGGGTGGGGCACACTGAAGCTTTCTTT. As protein: CASSLGGVGHTEAFF. The chain combines TRBV5-1 with TRBJ1-1; D is perhaps TRBD1 (5 bases). Germline V gives CDR1 SGHRS, CDR2 YFSETQ. V was shortened by 0 bases and J by 3 bases, with 12 bases between the two germline ends. This CDR3 spans 15 amino acids.

This chain uses TRBV5-6 with TRBJ1-2; 8 bases map to TRBD1. The CDR3 is 16 amino acids. Germline V gene sequence: CDR1 SGHDT, CDR2 YYEEEE. Germline trimming cut 5 bases from V and 2 bases from J; bases unmatched to any gene: 11. The CDR3 reads CASRYIRQGTNYGYTF. CDR3 sequence (DNA): TGTGCCAGCAGATATATCCGACAGGGGACAAACTATGGCTACACCTTC.

In this sample, this clone turned up a few times. The chain couples TRBV5-1 to TRBJ2-3; D unclear. The length of the CDR3 is 14 residues. Looked up from germline, CDR1 is SGHRS and CDR2 is YFSETQ. Trimming removed 7 bases at V and 3 bases at J, with 15 bases between. The CDR3 coding sequence is TGCGCCAGCGCTATACTTCAGGAAACAGATACGCAGTATTTT. It translates to CASAILQETDTQYF.

The chain has TRBV6-5 and TRBJ2-1; the match to TRBD2 covers 11 bases. The CDR3 length is 15 residues. Germline CDR1 is MNHEY and CDR2 is SVGAGI. Trimming removed 6 bases from V and 3 bases from J; junction bases left unmatched: 4. The CDR3 sequence: CASRTTSGDYNEQFF. The DNA of the CDR3 is TGTGCCAGCAGGACGACTAGCGGGGACTACAATGAGCAGTTCTTC.

The chain carries TRBV10-3 and TRBJ2-2; 10 bases are a match to TRBD2. The CDR3 is 14 amino acids. Germline lookup yields CDR1 ENHRY and CDR2 SYGVKD. V dropped 10 bases and J dropped 7; count of bases not matched to a gene: 9. The CDR3 sequence is CATESGGADGELFF. In DNA, the CDR3 is TGTGCCACCGAGAGCGGGGGGGCCGACGGGGAGCTGTTTTTT.